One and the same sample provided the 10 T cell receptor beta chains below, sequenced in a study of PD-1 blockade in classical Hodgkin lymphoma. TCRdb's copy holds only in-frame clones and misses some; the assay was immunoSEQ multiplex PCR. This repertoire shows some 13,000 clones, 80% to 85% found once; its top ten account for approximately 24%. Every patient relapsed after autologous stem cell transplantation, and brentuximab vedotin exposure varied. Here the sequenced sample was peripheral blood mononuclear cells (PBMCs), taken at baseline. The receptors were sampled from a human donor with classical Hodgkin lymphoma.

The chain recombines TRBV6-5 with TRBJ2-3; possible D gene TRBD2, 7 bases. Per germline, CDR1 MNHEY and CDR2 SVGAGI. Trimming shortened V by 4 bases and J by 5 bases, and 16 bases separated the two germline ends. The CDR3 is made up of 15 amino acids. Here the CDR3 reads CASSFPRGGRDTQYF. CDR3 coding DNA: TGTGCCAGCAGTTTCCCTAGGGGGGGAAGAGATACGCAGTATTTT.

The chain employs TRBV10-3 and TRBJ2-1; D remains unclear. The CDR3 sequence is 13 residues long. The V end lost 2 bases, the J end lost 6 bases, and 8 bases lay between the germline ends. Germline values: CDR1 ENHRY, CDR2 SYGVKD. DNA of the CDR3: TGTGCCATCAGTGAGCCGGTCGGCAATGAGCAGTTCTTC. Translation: CAISEPVGNEQFF.

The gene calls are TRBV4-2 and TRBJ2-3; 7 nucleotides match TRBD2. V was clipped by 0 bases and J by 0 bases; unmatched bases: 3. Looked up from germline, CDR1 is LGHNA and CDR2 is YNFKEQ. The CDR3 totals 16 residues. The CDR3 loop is CASSQDPSGSTDTQYF. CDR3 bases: TGTGCCAGCAGCCAAGATCCTAGCGGAAGCACAGATACGCAGTATTTT.

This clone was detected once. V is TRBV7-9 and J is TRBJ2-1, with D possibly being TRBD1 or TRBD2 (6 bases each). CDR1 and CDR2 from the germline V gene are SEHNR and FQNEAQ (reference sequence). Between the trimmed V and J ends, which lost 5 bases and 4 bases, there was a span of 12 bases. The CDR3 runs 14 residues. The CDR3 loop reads CASSRGGSYNEQFF. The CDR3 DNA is TGTGCCAGCAGCCGAGGGGGGTCTTACAATGAGCAGTTCTTC.

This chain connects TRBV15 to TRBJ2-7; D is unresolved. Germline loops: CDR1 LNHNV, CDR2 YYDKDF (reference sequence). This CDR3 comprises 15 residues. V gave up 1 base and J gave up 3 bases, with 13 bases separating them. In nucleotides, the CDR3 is TGTGCCACCAGCAGAGCCGGACGACCGGACTACGAGCAGTACTTC. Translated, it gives CATSRAGRPDYEQYF. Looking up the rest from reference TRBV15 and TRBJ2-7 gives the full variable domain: DAMVIQNPRYQVTQFGKPVTLSCSQTLNHNVMYWYQQKSSQAPKLLFHYYDKDFNNEADTPDNFQSRRPNTSFCFLDIRSPGLGDTAMYLCATSRAGRPDYEQYFGPGTRLTVT.

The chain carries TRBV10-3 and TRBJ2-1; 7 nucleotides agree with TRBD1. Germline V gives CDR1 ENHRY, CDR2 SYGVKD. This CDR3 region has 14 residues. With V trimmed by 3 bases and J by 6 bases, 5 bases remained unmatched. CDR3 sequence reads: CAISEADRLNEQFF. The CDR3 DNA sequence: TGTGCCATCAGTGAAGCGGACAGGCTCAATGAGCAGTTCTTC.

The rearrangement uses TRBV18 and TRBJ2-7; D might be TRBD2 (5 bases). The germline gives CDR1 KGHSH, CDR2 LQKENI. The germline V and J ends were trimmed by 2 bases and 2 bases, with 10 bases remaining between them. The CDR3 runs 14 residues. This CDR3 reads CASSPSEGTYEQYV. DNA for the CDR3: TGTGCCAGCTCACCATCAGAGGGAACCTACGAGCAGTACGTC.

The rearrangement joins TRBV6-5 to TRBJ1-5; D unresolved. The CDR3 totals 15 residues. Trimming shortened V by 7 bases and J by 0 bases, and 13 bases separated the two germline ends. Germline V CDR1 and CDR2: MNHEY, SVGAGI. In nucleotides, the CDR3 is TGTGCCAGCAAACAATCACGCTATAGCAATCAGCCCCAGCATTTT. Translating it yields CASKQSRYSNQPQHF.

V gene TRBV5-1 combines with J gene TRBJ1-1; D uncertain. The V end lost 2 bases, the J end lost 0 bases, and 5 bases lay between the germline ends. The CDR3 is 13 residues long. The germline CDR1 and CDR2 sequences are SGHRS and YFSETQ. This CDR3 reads CASSLGVNTEAFF. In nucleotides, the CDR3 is TGCGCCAGCAGCTTAGGCGTGAACACTGAAGCTTTCTTT. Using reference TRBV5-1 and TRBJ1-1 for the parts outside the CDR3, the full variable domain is KAGVTQTPRYLIKTRGQQVTLSCSPISGHRSVSWYQQTPGQGLQFLFEYFSETQRNKGNFPGRFSGRQFSNSRSEMNVSTLELGDSALYLCASSLGVNTEAFFGQGTRLTVV.

The CDR3 sequence: CASTPGRNTGELFF. DNA of the CDR3: TGTGCCAGCACGCCAGGGAGGAACACCGGGGAGCTGTTTTTT. The V and J genes are TRBV6-5 and TRBJ2-2; perhaps D is TRBD1 or TRBD2 (5 bases each). This CDR3 is built from 14 residues. The V and J ends lost 7 bases and 1 base respectively, with 10 bases between them. Germline loops: CDR1 MNHEY, CDR2 SVGAGI.